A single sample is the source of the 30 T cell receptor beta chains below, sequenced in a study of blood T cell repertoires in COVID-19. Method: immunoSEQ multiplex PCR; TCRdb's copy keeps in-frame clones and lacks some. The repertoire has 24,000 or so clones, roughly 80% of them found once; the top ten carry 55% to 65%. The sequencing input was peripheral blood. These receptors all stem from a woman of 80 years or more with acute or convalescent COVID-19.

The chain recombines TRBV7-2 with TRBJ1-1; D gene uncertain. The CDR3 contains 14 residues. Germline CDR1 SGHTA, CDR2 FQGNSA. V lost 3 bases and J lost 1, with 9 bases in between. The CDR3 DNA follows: TGTGCCAGCAGCTTCGGGTCAGCGAACACTGAAGCTTTCTTT. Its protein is CASSFGSANTEAFF.

CDR3 in amino acids: CASSVTGQINQPQHF. The CDR3 DNA follows: TGTGCCAGCAGCGTAACGGGACAAATCAATCAGCCCCAGCATTTT. The V gene is TRBV9, the J gene TRBJ1-5; perhaps TRBD1 as D (6 bases). Trimming left V 1 base short and J 3 bases short, with 11 bases between. The V gene's germline CDR1 is SGDLS and CDR2 YYNGEE. CDR3 length equals 15 residues.

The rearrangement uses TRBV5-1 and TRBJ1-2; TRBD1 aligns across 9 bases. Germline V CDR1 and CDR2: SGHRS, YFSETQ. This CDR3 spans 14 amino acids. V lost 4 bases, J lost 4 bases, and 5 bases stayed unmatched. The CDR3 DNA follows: TGCGCCAGCAGCCAACGACAGGGGGGCTATGGCTACACCTTC. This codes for CASSQRQGGYGYTF.

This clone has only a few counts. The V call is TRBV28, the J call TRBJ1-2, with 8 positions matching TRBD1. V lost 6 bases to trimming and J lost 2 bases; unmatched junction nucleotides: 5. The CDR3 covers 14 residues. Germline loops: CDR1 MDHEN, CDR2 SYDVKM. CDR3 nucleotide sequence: TGTGCCAGCAGCCCGAACAGGGGGAACTATGGCTACACCTTC. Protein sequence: CASSPNRGNYGYTF.

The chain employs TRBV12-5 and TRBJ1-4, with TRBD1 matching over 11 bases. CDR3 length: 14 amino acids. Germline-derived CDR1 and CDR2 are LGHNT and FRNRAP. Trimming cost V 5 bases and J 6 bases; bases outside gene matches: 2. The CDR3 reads CASGTDRGHEKLFF. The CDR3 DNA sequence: TGTGCTAGTGGTACGGACAGGGGGCATGAAAAACTGTTTTTT.

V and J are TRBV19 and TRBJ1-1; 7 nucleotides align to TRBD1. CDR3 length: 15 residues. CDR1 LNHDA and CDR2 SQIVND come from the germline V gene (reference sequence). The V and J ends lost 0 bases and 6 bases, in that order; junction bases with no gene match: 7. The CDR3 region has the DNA TGTGCCAGTAGTATAGAAGGGGGCATGAAGGCTGAAGCTTTCTTT. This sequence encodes CASSIEGGMKAEAFF.

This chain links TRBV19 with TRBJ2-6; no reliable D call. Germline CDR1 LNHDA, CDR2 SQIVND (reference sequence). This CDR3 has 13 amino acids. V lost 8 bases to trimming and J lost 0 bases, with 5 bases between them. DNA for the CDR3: TGTGCCAGTTCTGTCTCTGGGGCCAACGTCCTGACTTTC. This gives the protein CASSVSGANVLTF.

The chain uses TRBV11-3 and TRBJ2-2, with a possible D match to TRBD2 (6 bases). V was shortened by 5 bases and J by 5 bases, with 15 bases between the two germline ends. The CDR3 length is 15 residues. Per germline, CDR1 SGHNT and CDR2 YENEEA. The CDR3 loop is CASSPRRGGTGELFF. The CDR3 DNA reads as TGTGCCAGCAGCCCCCGGAGGGGTGGGACCGGGGAGCTGTTTTTT.

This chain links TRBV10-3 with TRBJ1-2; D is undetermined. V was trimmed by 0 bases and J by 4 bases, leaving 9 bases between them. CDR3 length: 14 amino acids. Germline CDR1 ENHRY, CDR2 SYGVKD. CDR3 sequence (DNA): TGTGCCATCAGTGAGTCGACGGGAAGCTATGGCTACACCTTC. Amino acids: CAISESTGSYGYTF.

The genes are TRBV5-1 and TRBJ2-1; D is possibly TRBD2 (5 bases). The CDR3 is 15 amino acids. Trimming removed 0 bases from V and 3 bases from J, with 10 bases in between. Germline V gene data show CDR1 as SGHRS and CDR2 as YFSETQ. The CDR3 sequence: CASSLDGENYNEQFF. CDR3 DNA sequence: TGCGCCAGCAGCTTGGACGGGGAGAACTACAATGAGCAGTTCTTC.

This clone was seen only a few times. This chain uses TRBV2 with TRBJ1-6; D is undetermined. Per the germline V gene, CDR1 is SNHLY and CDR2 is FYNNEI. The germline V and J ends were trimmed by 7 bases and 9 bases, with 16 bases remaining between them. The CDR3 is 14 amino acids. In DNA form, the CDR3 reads TGTGCCAGCACCGGGATTGGGGATCGTTCACCCCTCCACTTT. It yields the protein CASTGIGDRSPLHF.

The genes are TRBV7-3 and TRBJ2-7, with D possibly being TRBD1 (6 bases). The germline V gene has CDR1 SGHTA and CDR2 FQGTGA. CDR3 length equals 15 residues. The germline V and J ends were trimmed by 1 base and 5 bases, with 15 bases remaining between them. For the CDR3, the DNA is TGTGCCAGCAGCTTAAGTGGGGGCCCCATGAACGAGCAGTACTTC. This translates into CASSLSGGPMNEQYF.

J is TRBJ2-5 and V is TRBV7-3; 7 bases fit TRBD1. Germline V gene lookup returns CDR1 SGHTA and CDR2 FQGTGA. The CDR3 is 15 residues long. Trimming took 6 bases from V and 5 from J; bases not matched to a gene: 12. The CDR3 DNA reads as TGTGCCAGCAGTCGGCAGGGGGTTTTGGGGGAGACCCAGTACTTC. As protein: CASSRQGVLGETQYF.

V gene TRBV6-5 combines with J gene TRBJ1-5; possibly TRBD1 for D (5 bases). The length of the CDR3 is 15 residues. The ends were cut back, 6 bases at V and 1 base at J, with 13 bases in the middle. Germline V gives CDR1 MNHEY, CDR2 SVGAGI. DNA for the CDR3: TGTGCCAGCAGCCCCGGGGGGAAAAGCAATCAGCCCCAGCATTTT. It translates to CASSPGGKSNQPQHF.

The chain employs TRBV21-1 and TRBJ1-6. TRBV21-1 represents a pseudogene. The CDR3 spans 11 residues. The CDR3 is CASSLDSPLHF. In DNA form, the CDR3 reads TGTGCCAGCAGCCTTGATTCACCCCTCCACTTT.

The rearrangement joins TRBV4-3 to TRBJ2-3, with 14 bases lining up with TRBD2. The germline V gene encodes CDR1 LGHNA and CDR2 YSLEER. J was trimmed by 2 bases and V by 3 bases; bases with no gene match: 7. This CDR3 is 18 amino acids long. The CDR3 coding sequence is TGCGCCAGCAGCCAGTCCAGGACTAGCGGGAGGTTCACAGATACGCAGTATTTT. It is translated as CASSQSRTSGRFTDTQYF.

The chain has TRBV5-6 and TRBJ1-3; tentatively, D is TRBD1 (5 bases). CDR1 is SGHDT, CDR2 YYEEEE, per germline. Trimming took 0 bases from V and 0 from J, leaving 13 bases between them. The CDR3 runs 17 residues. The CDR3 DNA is TGTGCCAGCAGCTTGGTGGGGCAGGCCGACTCTGGAAACACCATATATTTT. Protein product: CASSLVGQADSGNTIYF.

The CDR3 region has the DNA TGTGCCAGCACTTTGACAGGGCTCCACGAGCAGTACTTC. Encoded protein: CASTLTGLHEQYF. This chain links TRBV6-5 with TRBJ2-7; 7 bases match TRBD1. This CDR3 has 13 amino acids. Germline lookup yields CDR1 MNHEY and CDR2 SVGAGI. V lost 7 bases to trimming and J lost 5 bases; unmatched junction nucleotides: 8.

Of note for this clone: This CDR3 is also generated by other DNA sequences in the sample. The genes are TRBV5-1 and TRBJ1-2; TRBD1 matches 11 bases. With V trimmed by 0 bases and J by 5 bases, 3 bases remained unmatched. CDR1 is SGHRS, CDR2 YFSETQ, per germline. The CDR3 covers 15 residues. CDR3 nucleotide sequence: TGCGCCAGCAGCTTGGGGACAGGGGGCGCGTATGGCTACACCTTC. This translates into CASSLGTGGAYGYTF.

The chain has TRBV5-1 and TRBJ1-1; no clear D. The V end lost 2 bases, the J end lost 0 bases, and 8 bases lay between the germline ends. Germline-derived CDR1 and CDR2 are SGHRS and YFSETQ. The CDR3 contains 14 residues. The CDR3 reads CASSLQRMNTEAFF. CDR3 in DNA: TGCGCCAGCAGCTTACAGAGAATGAACACTGAAGCTTTCTTT.

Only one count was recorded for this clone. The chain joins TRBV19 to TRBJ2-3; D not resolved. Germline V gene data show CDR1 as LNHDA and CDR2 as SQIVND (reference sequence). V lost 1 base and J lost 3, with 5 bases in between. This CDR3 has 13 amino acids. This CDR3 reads CASSIVQTDTQYF. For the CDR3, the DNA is TGTGCCAGTAGTATAGTCCAGACAGATACGCAGTATTTT.

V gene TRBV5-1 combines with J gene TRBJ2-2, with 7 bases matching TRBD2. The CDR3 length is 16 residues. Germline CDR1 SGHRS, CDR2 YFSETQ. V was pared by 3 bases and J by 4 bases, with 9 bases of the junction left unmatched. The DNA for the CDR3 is TGCGCCAGCAGCTCCCAAGGCGGGGGAAGCACCGGGGAGCTGTTTTTT. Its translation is CASSSQGGGSTGELFF. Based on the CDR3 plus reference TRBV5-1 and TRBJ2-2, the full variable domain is KAGVTQTPRYLIKTRGQQVTLSCSPISGHRSVSWYQQTPGQGLQFLFEYFSETQRNKGNFPGRFSGRQFSNSRSEMNVSTLELGDSALYLCASSSQGGGSTGELFFGEGSRLTVL.

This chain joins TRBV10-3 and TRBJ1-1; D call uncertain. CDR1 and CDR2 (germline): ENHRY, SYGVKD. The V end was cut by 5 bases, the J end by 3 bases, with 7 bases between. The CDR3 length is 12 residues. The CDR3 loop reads CAISRRDTEAFF. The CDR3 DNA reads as TGTGCCATCAGTCGACGGGACACTGAAGCTTTCTTT.

CDR3 DNA: TGTGCCAGCAGCGTCGGGGGGCTGGAGACCCAGTACTTC. This codes for CASSVGGLETQYF. V and J are TRBV9 and TRBJ2-5, with D possibly TRBD2 on 7 matching bases. Germline V CDR1 and CDR2: SGDLS, YYNGEE. V lost 2 bases, J lost 5 bases, and 10 bases lay in between. CDR3 length: 13 residues.

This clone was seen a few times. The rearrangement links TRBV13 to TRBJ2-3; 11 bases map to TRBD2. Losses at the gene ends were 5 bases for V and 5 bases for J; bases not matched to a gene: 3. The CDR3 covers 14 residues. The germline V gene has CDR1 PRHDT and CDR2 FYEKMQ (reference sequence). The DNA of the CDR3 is TGTGCCAGCAGCCATAGCGGGGGGGAAGATACGCAGTATTTT. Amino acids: CASSHSGGEDTQYF.

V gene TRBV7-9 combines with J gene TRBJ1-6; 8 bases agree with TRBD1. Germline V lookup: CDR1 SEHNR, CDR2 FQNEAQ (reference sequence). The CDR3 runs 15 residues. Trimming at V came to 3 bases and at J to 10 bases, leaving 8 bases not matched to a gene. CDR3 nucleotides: TGTGCCAGCAGCTTCGGGTTCGACAGGGGATCACCCCTCCACTTT. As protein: CASSFGFDRGSPLHF.

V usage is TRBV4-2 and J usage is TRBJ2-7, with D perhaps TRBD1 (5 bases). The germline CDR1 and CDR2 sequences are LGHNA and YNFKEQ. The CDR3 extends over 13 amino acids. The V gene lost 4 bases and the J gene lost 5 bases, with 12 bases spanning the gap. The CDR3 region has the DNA TGTGCCAGCAGCCTAGGGGCCCCCGACGAGCAGTACTTC. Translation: CASSLGAPDEQYF.

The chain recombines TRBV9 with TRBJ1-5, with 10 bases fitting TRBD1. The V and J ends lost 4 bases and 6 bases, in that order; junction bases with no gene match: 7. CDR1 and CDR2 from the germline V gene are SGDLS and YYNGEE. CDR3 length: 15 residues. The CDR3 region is CASSPGTGVGQPQHF. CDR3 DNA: TGTGCCAGCAGCCCCGGGACAGGGGTTGGTCAGCCCCAGCATTTT.

CDR3 loop: CSVDGSGVTDTQYF. The CDR3, as DNA: TGCAGCGTCGATGGTAGCGGAGTCACGGATACGCAGTATTTT. This chain connects TRBV29-1 to TRBJ2-3, with D perhaps matching TRBD2 (6 bases). The CDR3 extends over 14 amino acids. V was trimmed by 6 bases and J by 6 bases, leaving 19 bases between them. Germline lookup yields CDR1 SQVTM and CDR2 ANQGSEA.

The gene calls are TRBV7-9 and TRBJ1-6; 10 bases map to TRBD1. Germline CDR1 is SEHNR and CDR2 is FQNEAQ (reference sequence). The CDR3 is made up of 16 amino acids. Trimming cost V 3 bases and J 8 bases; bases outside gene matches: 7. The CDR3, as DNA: TGTGCCAGCAGCTTGGGGGACAGGGGACTTTATTCACCCCTCCACTTT. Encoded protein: CASSLGDRGLYSPLHF.